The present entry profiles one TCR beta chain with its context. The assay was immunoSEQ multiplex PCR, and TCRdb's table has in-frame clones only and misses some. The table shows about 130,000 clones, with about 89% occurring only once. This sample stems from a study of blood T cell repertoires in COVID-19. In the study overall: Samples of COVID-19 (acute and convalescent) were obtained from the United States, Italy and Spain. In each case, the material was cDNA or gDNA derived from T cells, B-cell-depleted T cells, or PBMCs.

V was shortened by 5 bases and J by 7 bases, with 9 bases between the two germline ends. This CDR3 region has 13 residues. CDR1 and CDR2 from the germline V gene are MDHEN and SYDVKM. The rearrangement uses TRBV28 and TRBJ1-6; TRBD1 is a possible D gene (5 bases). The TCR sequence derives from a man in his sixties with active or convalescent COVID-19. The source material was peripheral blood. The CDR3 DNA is TGTGCCAGCAGTCGTGCAGGGAATTCACCCCTCCACTTT. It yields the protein CASSRAGNSPLHF. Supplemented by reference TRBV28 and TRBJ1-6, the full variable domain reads DVKVTQSSRYLVKRTGEKVFLECVQDMDHENMFWYRQDPGLGLRLIYFSYDVKMKEKGDIPEGYSVSREKKERFSLILESASTNQTSMYLCASSRAGNSPLHFGNGTRLTVT.